This entry is about one TCR beta chain. Its antigen is not identified. This sample is drawn from a study of human T cells and chemical hapten exposure. In the study overall: Patch tests put 0.01% DPC on the upper back, read at 6 days.

Study-wide points: Having alopecia, the donors may differ immunologically from healthy people.

MiXCR, run by TCRdb on the RACE reads, gives a single entry per CDR3 protein. Of approximately 84,000 distinct CDR3 sequences in the sample, 11% were seen once. Time point: patch test 2, 6 weeks after DPC sensitization. Treatment defined: therapeutic diphenylcyclopropenone sensitization with weekly scalp DPC. This CDR3 has 15 amino acids. V lost 1 base to trimming and J lost 5 bases, with 15 bases between them. The V gene's germline CDR1 is SGHVS and CDR2 FQNEAQ. The chain has TRBV7-8 and TRBJ2-7; weak D call: TRBD2 (5 bases). The sample consisted of whole blood, taken in connection with sensitization to the hapten diphenylcyclopropenone (DPC). The source is a young man with alopecia areata. Some clones in this sample may be carry-over from other donors' samples. CDR3: CASSLDAERVHEQYV. CDR3 coding DNA: TGTGCCAGCAGCTTAGACGCGGAGAGGGTCCACGAGCAGTACGTC.